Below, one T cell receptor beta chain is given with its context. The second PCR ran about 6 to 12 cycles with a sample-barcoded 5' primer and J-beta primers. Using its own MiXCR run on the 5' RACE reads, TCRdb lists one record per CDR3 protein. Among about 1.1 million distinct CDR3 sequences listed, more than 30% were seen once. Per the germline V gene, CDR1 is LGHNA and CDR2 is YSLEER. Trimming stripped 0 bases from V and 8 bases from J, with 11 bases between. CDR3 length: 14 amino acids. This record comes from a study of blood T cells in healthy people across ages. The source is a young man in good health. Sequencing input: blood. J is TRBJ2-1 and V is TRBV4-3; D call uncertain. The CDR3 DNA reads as TGCGCCAGCAGCCAAGATCTCCAGTCCGATGAGCAGTTCTTC. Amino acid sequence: CASSQDLQSDEQFF.